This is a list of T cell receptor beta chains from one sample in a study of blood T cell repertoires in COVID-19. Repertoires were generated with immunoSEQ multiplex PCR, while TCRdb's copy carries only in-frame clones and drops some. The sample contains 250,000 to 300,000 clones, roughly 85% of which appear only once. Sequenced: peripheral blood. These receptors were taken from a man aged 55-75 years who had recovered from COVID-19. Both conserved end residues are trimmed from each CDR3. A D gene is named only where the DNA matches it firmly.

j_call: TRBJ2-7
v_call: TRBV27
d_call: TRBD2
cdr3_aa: ASSLSPLVGGAYEQY

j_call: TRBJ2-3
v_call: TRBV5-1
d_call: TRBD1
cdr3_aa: ASSRDRGIDTQY

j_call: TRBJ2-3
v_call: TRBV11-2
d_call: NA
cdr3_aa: ASSQGYSPDTQY

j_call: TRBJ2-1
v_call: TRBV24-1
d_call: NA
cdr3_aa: ATSDALATDEQF

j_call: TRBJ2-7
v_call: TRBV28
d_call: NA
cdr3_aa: ASSFRTFNYEQY

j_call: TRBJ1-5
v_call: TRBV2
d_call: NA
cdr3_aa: ASSEELGGFGHQPQH

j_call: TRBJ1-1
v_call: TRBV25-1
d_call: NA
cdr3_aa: ASTQTGNTEAF

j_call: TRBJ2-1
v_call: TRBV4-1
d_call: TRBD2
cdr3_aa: ASSQRLAPEQF

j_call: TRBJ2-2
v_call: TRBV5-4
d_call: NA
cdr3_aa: ASSLAGTAGELF

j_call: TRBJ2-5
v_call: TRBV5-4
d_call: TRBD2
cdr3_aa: ASSLKIGGETQY

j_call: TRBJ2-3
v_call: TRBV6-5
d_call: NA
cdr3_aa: ASSLDWSNTQY

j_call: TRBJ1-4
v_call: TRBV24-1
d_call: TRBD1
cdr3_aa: ATSDTQGAANEKLF

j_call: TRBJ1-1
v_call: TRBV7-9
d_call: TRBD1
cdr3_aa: ASSLAPRAGGTGAEAF

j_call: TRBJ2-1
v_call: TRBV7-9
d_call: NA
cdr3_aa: ASTPWGGAEDEQF

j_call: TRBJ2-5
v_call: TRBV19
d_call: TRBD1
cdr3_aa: ASSTLQGAMETQY

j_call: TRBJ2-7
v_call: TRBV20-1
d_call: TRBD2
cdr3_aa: SAESGREQY

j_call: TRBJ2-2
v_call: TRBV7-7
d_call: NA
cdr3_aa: ASSLDRTGELF

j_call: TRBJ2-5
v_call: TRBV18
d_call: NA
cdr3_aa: ASSLPTRYQETQY

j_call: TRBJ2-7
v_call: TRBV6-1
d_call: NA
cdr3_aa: ASSENPGSYEQY

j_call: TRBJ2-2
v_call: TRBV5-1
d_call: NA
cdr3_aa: ASSGRGGTGELF

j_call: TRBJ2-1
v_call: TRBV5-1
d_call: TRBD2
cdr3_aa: ASSLTSGGPRGEQF

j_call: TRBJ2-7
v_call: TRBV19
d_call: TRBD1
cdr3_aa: ASSIGQGYEQY

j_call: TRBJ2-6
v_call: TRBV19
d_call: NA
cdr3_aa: ASSITGPGANVLT

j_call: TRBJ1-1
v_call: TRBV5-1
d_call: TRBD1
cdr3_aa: ASSPSARGANTEAF

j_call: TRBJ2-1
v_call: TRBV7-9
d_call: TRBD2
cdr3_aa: ASVIAGVSYNEQF

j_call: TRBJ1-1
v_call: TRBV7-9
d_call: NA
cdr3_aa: ASSLMNTEAF

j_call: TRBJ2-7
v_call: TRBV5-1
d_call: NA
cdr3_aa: ASRLGGTAYEQY

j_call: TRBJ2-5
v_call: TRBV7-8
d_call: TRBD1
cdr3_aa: ASSEWTGQGGETQY

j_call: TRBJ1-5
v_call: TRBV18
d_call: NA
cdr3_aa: ASSPQGGNQPQH

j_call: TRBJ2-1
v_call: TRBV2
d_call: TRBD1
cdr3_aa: ASSEKGALLNEQF

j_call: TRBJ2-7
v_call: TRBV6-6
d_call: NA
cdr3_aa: ASSPGTYYEQY

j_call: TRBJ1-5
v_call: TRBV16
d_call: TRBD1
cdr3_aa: ASSQIGDRYQPQH

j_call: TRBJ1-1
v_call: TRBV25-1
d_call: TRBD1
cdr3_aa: ASSELTGGKNTEAF

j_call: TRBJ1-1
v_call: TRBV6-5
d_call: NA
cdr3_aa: ASSQTFMNTEAF

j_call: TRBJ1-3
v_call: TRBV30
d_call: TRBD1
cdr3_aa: AWSVPGQGSGNTIY

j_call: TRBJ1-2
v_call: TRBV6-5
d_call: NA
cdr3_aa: ASRESVYGYT

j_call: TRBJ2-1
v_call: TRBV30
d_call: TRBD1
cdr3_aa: AWEGQGAWEQF

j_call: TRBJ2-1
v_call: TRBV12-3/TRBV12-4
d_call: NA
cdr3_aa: ASRTSINEQF

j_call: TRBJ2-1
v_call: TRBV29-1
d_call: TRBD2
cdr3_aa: SATSARNEQF

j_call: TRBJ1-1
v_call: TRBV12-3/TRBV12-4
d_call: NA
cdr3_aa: ASSRSTEAF

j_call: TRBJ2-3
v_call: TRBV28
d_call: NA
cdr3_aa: ASSPSGFASTDTQY

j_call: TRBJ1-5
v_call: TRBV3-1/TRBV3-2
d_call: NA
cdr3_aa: ASSQDPSPRNQPQH

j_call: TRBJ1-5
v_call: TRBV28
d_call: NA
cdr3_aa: ASLTGGAGQPQH

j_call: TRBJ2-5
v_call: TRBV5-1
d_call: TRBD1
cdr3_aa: ASSSGQGKGETQY

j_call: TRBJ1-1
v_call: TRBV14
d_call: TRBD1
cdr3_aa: ASSPNLGTGNTEAF

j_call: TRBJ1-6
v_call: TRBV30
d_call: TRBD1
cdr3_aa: AWSVGTVNSPLH

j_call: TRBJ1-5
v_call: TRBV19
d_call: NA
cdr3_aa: ASKAGDRSNQPQH

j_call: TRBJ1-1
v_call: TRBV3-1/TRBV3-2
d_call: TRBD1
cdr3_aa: ASMSQGARTEAF

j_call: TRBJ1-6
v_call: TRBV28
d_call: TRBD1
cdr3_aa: ASSLQGANNSPLH

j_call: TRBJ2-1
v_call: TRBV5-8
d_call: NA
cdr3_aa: ASSLWGRGSSYNEQF